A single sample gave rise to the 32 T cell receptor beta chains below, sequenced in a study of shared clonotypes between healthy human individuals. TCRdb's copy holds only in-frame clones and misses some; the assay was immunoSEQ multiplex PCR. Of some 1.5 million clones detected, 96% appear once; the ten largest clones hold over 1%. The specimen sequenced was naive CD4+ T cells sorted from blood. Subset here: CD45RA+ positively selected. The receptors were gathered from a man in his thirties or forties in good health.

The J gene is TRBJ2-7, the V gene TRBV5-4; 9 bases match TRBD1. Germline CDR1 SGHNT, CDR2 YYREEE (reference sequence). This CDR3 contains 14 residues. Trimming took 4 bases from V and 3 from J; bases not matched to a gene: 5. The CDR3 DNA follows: TGTGCCAGCAGCGGACGGACAGGGGACTACGAGCAGTACTTC. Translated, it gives CASSGRTGDYEQYF.

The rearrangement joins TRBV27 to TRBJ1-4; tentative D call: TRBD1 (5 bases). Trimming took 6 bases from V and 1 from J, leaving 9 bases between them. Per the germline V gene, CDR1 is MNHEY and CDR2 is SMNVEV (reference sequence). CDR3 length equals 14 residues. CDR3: CASRQTVTNEKLFF. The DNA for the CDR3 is TGTGCCAGCAGACAGACAGTAACTAATGAAAAACTGTTTTTT. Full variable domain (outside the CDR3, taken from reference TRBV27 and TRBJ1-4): EAQVTQNPRYLITVTGKKLTVTCSQNMNHEYMSWYRQDPGLGLRQIYYSMNVEVTDKGDVPEGYKVSRKEKRNFPLILESPSPNQTSLYFCASRQTVTNEKLFFGSGTQLSVL.

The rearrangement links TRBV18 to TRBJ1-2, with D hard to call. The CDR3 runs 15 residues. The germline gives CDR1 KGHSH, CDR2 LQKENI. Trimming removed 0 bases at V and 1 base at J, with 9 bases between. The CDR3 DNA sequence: TGTGCCAGCTCACCACCTACCGGATATAACTATGGCTACACCTTC. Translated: CASSPPTGYNYGYTF.

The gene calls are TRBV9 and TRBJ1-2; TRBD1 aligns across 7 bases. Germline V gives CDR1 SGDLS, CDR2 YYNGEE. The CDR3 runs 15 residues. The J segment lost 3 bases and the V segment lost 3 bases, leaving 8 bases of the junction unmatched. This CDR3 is CASSAAPGGDYGYTF. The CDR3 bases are TGTGCCAGCAGCGCAGCCCCAGGGGGGGACTATGGCTACACCTTC. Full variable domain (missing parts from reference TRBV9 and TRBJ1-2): DSGVTQTPKHLITATGQRVTLRCSPRSGDLSVYWYQQSLDQGLQFLIQYYNGEERAKGNILERFSAQQFPDLHSELNLSSLELGDSALYFCASSAAPGGDYGYTFGSGTRLTVV.

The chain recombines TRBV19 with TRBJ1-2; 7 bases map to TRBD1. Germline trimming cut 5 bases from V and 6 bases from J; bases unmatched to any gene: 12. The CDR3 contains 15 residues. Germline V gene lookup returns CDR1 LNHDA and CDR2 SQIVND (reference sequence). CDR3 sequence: CASSPGGQWIDGYTF. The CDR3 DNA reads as TGTGCCAGTAGTCCCGGGGGACAGTGGATTGATGGCTACACCTTC.

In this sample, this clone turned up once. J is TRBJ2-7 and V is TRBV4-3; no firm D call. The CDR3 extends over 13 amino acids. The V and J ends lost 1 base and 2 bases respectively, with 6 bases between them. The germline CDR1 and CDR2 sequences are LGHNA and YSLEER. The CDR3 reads CASSQVLTYEQYF. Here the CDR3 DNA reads TGCGCCAGCAGCCAAGTCCTCACCTACGAGCAGTACTTC.

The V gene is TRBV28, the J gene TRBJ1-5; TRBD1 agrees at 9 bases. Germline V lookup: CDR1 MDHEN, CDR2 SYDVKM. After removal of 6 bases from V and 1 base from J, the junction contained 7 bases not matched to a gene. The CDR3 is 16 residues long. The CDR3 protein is CASSLLDRGSNQPQHF. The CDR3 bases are TGTGCCAGCAGCCTATTGGACAGGGGAAGCAATCAGCCCCAGCATTTT.

CDR3 bases: TGCGCCAGCAGCCGTTCGAGCGCGAACACTGAAGCTTTCTTT. Translated: CASSRSSANTEAFF. The chain combines TRBV5-1 with TRBJ1-1; D uncertain. Trimming shortened V by 4 bases and J by 1 base, and 11 bases separated the two germline ends. This CDR3 spans 14 amino acids. Germline CDR1 is SGHRS and CDR2 is YFSETQ.

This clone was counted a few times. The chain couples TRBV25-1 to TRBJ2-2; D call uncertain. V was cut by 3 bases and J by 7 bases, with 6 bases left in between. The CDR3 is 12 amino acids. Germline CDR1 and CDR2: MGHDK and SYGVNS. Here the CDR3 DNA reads TGTGCCAGCAGTGAGTGGAACGGGGAGCTGTTTTTT. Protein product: CASSEWNGELFF.

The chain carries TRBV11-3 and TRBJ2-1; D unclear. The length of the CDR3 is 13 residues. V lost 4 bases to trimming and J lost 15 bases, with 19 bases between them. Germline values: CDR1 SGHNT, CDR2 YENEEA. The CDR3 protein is CASSSSLLEDPFF. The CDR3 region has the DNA TGTGCCAGCAGCTCCTCCCTTTTAGAGGATCCGTTCTTC.

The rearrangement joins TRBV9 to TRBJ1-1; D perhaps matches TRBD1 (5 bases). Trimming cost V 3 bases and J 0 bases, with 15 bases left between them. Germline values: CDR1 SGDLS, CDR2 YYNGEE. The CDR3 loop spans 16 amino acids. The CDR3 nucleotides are TGTGCCAGCAGCGGGGACCGCTACCCATTGAACACTGAAGCTTTCTTT. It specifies CASSGDRYPLNTEAFF.

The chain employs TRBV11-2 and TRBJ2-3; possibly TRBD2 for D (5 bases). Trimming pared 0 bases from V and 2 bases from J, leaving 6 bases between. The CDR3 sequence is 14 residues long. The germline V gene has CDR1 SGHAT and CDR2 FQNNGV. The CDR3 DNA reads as TGTGCCAGCAGCTTAGAAGCGGCCACAGATACGCAGTATTTT. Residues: CASSLEAATDTQYF.

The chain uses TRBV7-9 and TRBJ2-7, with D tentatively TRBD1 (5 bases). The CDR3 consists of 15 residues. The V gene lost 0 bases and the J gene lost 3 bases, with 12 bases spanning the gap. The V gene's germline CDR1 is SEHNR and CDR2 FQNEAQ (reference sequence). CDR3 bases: TGTGCCAGCAGCTTAGCGCTAAGACAGTACTACGAGCAGTACTTC. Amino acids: CASSLALRQYYEQYF. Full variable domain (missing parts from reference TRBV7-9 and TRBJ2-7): DTGVSQNPRHKITKRGQNVTFRCDPISEHNRLYWYRQTLGQGPEFLTYFQNEAQLEKSRLLSDRFSAERPKGSFSTLEIQRTEQGDSAMYLCASSLALRQYYEQYFGPGTRLTVT.

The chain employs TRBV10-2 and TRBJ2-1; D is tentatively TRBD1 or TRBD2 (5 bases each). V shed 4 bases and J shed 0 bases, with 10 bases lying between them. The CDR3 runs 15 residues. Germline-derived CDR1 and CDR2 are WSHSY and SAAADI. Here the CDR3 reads CASSAWGSSYNEQFF. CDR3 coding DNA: TGCGCCAGCAGTGCCTGGGGGAGCTCCTACAATGAGCAGTTCTTC.

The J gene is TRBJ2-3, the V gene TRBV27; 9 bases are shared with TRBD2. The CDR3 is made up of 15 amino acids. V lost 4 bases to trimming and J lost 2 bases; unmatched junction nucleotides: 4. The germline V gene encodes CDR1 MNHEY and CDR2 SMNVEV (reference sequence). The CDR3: CASSSSGRNTDTQYF. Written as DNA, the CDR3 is TGTGCCAGCAGTTCCAGCGGGAGGAACACAGATACGCAGTATTTT.

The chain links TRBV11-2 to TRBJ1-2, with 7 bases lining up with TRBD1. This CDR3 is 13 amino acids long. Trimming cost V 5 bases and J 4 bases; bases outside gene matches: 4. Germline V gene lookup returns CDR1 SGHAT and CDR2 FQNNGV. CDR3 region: CASSQGQTYGYTF. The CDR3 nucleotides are TGTGCCAGCAGCCAGGGACAGACCTATGGCTACACCTTC.

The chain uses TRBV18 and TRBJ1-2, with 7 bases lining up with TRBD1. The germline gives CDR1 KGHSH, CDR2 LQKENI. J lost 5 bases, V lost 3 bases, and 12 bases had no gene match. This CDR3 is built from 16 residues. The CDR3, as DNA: TGTGCCAGCTCACCGGCGAGACGAGGACAGGTTTATGGCTACACCTTC. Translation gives CASSPARRGQVYGYTF.

CDR3 bases: TGTGCCAGCAGCGTAGTCAGGGTGGGGGAAGAAGCTTTCTTT. This codes for CASSVVRVGEEAFF. The chain employs TRBV9 and TRBJ1-1; tentatively, D is TRBD1 (5 bases). Trimming removed 0 bases from V and 8 bases from J, with 14 bases in between. The CDR3 length is 14 residues. CDR1 and CDR2 (germline): SGDLS, YYNGEE. The whole variable domain, filled in from reference TRBV9 and TRBJ1-1, reads DSGVTQTPKHLITATGQRVTLRCSPRSGDLSVYWYQQSLDQGLQFLIQYYNGEERAKGNILERFSAQQFPDLHSELNLSSLELGDSALYFCASSVVRVGEEAFFGQGTRLTVV.

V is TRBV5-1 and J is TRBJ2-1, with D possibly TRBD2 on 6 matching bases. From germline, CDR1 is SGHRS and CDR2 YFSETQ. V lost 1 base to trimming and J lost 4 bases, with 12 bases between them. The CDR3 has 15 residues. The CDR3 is CASSLLAEEYNEQFF. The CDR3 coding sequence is TGCGCCAGCAGCTTGTTAGCGGAAGAATACAATGAGCAGTTCTTC.

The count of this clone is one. CDR3 amino acids: CAAQGPGAKNIQYF. For the CDR3, the DNA is TGTGCCGCCCAGGGGCCTGGAGCCAAAAACATTCAGTACTTC. This chain uses TRBV2 with TRBJ2-4, with a weak D call TRBD1 (6 bases). Germline V gene sequence: CDR1 SNHLY, CDR2 FYNNEI. Trimming removed 11 bases at V and 0 bases at J, with 14 bases between. The CDR3 is 14 residues long.

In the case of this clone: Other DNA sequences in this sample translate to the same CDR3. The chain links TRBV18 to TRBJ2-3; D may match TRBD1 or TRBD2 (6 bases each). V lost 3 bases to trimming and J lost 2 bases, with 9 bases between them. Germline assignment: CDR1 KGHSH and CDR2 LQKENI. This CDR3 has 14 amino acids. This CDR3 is CASSPPGATDTQYF. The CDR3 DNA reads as TGTGCCAGCTCACCCCCGGGGGCCACAGATACGCAGTATTTT.

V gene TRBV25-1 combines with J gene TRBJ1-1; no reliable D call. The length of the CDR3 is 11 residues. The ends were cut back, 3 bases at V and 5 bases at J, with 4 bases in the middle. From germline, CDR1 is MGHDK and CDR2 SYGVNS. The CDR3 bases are TGTGCCAGCAGTGAGGGAACTGAAGCTTTCTTT. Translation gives CASSEGTEAFF.

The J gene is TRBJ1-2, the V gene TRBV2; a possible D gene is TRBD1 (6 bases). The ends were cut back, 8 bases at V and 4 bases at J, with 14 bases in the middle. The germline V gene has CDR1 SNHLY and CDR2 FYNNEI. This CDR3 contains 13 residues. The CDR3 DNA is TGTGCCAGCGGCCAACAGGGAGGCTATGGCTACACCTTC. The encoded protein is CASGQQGGYGYTF. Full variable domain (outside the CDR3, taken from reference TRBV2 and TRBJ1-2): EPEVTQTPSHQVTQMGQEVILRCVPISNHLYFYWYRQILGQKVEFLVSFYNNEISEKSEIFDDQFSVERPDGSNFTLKIRSTKLEDSAMYFCASGQQGGYGYTFGSGTRLTVV.

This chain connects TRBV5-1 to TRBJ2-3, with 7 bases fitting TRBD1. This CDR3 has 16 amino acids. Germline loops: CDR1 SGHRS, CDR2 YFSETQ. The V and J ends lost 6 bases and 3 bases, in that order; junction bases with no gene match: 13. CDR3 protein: CASTKTGTEATDTQYF. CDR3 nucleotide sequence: TGCGCCAGCACGAAAACCGGGACAGAGGCTACAGATACGCAGTATTTT. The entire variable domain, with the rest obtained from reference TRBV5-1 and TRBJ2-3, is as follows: KAGVTQTPRYLIKTRGQQVTLSCSPISGHRSVSWYQQTPGQGLQFLFEYFSETQRNKGNFPGRFSGRQFSNSRSEMNVSTLELGDSALYLCASTKTGTEATDTQYFGPGTRLTVL.

This CDR3 is CAIASATYNEQFF. The CDR3 DNA reads as TGTGCCATCGCATCGGCTACCTACAATGAGCAGTTCTTC. The chain is built from TRBV10-3 and TRBJ2-1; D is ambiguous. V lost 8 bases and J lost 2, with 10 bases in between. The CDR3 consists of 13 residues. Germline V gene sequence: CDR1 ENHRY, CDR2 SYGVKD.

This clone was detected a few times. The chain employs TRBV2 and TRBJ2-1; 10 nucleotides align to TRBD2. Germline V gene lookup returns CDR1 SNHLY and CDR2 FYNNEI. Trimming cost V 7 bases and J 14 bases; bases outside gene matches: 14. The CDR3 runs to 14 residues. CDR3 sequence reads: CASTASAGGMMEFF. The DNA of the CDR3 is TGTGCCAGCACCGCCTCAGCGGGGGGGATGATGGAGTTCTTC.

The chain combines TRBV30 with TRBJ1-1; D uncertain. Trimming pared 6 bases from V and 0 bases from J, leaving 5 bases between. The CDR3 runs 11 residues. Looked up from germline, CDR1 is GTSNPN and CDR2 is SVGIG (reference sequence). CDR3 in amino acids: CACGLNTEAFF. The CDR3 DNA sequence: TGTGCCTGTGGGTTGAACACTGAAGCTTTCTTT.

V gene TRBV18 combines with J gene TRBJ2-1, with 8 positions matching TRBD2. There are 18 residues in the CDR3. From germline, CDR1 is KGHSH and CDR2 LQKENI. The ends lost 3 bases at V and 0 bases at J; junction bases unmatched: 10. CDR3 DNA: TGTGCCAGCTCACCCATTGTTGGTAGCGGGGTCTCCTACAATGAGCAGTTCTTC. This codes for CASSPIVGSGVSYNEQFF.

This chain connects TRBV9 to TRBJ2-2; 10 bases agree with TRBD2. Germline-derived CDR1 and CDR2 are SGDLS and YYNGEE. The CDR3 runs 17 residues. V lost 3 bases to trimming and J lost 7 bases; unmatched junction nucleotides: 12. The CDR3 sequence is CASSGLRAGGFGGELFF. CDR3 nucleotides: TGTGCCAGCAGCGGACTCCGAGCGGGAGGGTTCGGCGGGGAGCTGTTTTTT.

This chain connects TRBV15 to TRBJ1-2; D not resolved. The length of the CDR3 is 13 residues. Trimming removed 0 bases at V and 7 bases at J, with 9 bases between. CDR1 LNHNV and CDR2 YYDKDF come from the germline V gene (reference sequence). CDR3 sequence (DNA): TGTGCCACCAGCAGAGATGGGTCCGGTGGCTACACCTTC. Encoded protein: CATSRDGSGGYTF.

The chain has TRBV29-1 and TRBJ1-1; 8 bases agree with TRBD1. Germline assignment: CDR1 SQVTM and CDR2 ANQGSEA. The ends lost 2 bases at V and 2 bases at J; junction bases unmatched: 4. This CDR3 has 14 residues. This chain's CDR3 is CSVEKTGGNTEAFF. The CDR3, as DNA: TGCAGCGTTGAAAAAACAGGGGGTAACACTGAAGCTTTCTTT.

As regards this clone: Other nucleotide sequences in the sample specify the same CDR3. CDR3 bases: TGTGCCAGCAGTGAGCAGGGGTTGCAGCCCCAGCATTTT. It is translated as CASSEQGLQPQHF. The rearrangement links TRBV6-1 to TRBJ1-5, with D maybe TRBD1 (6 bases). V shed 3 bases and J shed 7 bases, with 10 bases lying between them. Germline V gene data show CDR1 as MNHNS and CDR2 as SASEGT. The CDR3 is 13 amino acids.